This TCR beta chain came from a study of shared clonotypes between healthy human individuals. Study-level findings and limits: Generally, estimated richness proved larger in naive subsets than it did in memory subsets.

Clones were read by immunoSEQ multiplex PCR, and TCRdb kept only the in-frame ones, dropping some. The table has around 2.5 million clones, under 95% seen once. A remark on this clone: The antigen remains unidentified. The sample has other DNA sequences that encode this CDR3 too.

The sequenced material came from naive CD4+ T cells from PBMCs. The subset is: CD45RA+ positively selected. This TCR derives from a man younger than 30 in good health. Some clones in this sample may be carry-over from other donors' samples.

The CDR3: CASSPEAGELFF. CDR3 nucleotides: TGTGCCAGCAGCCCCGAAGCCGGGGAGCTGTTTTTT. The rearrangement uses TRBV11-3 and TRBJ2-2, with D unresolved. Germline CDR1 and CDR2: SGHNT and YENEEA. With 5 bases removed from V and 6 bases from J, the gap between germline ends came to 7 bases. The CDR3 consists of 12 residues.